One and the same sample provided the 28 T cell receptor beta chains below, sequenced in a study of regulatory T cells in long-lasting Graves disease. Specified time point: persistent/refractory GD, antithyroid drugs over 5 years with positive TRAb. PBMCs provided the RNA from which the TCR library was made. Arm-PCR with iRepertoire HTBI primers amplified the CDR3 regions for these TCR beta libraries. TCRdb processed the multiplex PCR reads anew with MiXCR; each CDR3 protein has one entry. The sample includes roughly 470,000 distinct CDR3 sequences, around 21% of them seen just once. Sample: peripheral blood mononuclear cells (PBMCs), taken when the disease was refractory, from a patient treated with antithyroid drugs. These receptors were collected from a female donor with Graves disease.

The chain couples TRBV19 to TRBJ1-2; possible D gene TRBD1, 5 bases. V lost 5 bases and J 4 bases, leaving 11 bases between the germline ends. The length of the CDR3 is 13 residues. Germline V CDR1 and CDR2: LNHDA, SQIVND (reference sequence). CDR3 region: CASSRGRPYGYTF. As DNA, the CDR3 is TGTGCCAGTAGTCGGGGACGGCCCTATGGCTACACCTTC. Combining the CDR3 with reference TRBV19 and TRBJ1-2 gives the whole variable domain DGGITQSPKYLFRKEGQNVTLSCEQNLNHDAMYWYRQDPGQGLRLIYYSQIVNDFQKGDIAEGYSVSREKKESFPLTVTSAQKNPTAFYLCASSRGRPYGYTFGSGTRLTVV.

The chain recombines TRBV24-1 with TRBJ1-2; TRBD1 matches at 7 bases. Trimming at V came to 1 base and at J to 10 bases, leaving 8 bases not matched to a gene. CDR3 length equals 14 residues. CDR1 and CDR2 from the germline V gene are KGHDR and SFDVKD. The CDR3 sequence: CATSDFARGGDYTF. CDR3 in DNA: TGTGCCACCAGTGATTTTGCCAGGGGGGGTGACTACACCTTC.

This clonotype was recorded many times. The chain combines TRBV11-2 with TRBJ1-4, with D tentatively TRBD1 (6 bases). Germline CDR1 reads SGHAT; CDR2 reads FQNNGV. V was trimmed by 1 base and J by 4 bases, leaving 13 bases between them. This CDR3 is built from 16 residues. For the CDR3, the DNA is TGTGCCAGCAGCTTAGGGAACAGGGCGGATAATGAAAAACTGTTTTTT. Protein product: CASSLGNRADNEKLFF.

This clonotype was detected ten times or more. The chain is built from TRBV12-3 or TRBV12-4 and TRBJ2-7; TRBD1 aligns across 7 bases. The V gene end was trimmed by 6 bases and the J gene end by 6 bases; junction bases not matched to a gene: 5. The CDR3 covers 12 residues. For the CDR3, the DNA is TGTGCCAGCAGACGACAGGGTGGCGAGCAGTACTTC. Residues: CASRRQGGEQYF.

This clonotype has more than one count but fewer than ten. The V and J genes are TRBV5-4 and TRBJ2-5; TRBD1 is a possible D gene (5 bases). Germline CDR1 SGHNT, CDR2 YYREEE (reference sequence). CDR3 length: 14 amino acids. V was pared by 10 bases and J by 0 bases, with 16 bases between. CDR3: CAVWGQINQETQYF. CDR3 DNA: TGTGCCGTATGGGGCCAGATAAACCAAGAGACCCAGTACTTC.

This clonotype occurred many times. The rearrangement links TRBV6-1 to TRBJ1-4; TRBD1 matches at 8 bases. The V and J ends lost 7 bases and 14 bases, in that order; junction bases with no gene match: 18. CDR1 and CDR2 from the germline V gene are MNHNS and SASEGT. The CDR3 totals 15 residues. CDR3: CASKGDRGDSGGLFF. CDR3 bases: TGTGCCAGCAAAGGAGACAGGGGCGATTCTGGCGGGCTGTTTTTT.

This clonotype was detected many times. The chain joins TRBV3-1 to TRBJ1-2; 7 bases agree with TRBD1. From germline, CDR1 is LGHDT and CDR2 YNNKEL (reference sequence). CDR3 length: 14 amino acids. The junction had 11 bases not matched to a gene; V was cut back by 7 bases and J by 6 bases. The CDR3 DNA reads as TGTGCCAGCACCGGGGCCGGGACAGTGGATGGCTACACCTTC. Translated: CASTGAGTVDGYTF.

This clonotype was observed many times. The chain uses TRBV6-1 and TRBJ1-5; no clear D. This CDR3 is built from 14 residues. The germline V gene encodes CDR1 MNHNS and CDR2 SASEGT. V lost 2 bases, J lost 0 bases, and 5 bases lay in between. The CDR3 region is CASSERYSNQPQHF. Written as DNA, the CDR3 is TGTGCCAGCAGTGAAAGATATAGCAATCAGCCCCAGCATTTT.

The chain recombines TRBV6-9 with TRBJ1-2; the D is unclear. Per the germline V gene, CDR1 is MNHGY and CDR2 is SVAAGI. The CDR3 totals 14 residues. V lost 3 bases to trimming and J lost 5 bases, with 13 bases between them. The CDR3 sequence is CASSYSRTAYGYTF. CDR3 DNA: TGTGCCAGCAGTTACTCCCGGACCGCTTATGGCTACACCTTC.

This clonotype was seen many times. The V gene is TRBV7-3, the J gene TRBJ2-2, with 10 bases lining up with TRBD2. The CDR3 has 16 residues. Germline CDR1 and CDR2: SGHTA and FQGTGA. Trimming at V came to 4 bases and at J to 5 bases, leaving 7 bases not matched to a gene. CDR3 bases: TGTGCCAGCAGCTCCCCTAGCGGGAGAGGGACCGGGGAGCTGTTTTTT. Protein sequence: CASSSPSGRGTGELFF.

The table lists this clonotype with a few counts. The J gene is TRBJ1-5, the V gene TRBV4-1; D remains unclear. The germline V and J ends were trimmed by 1 base and 5 bases, with 24 bases remaining between them. From germline, CDR1 is MGHRA and CDR2 YSYEKL. The CDR3 has 19 amino acids. CDR3 in DNA: TGCGCCAGCAGCCAAGCCGCCGGGCCACGACAACGGGTGTATCAGCCCCAGCATTTT. Translating it yields CASSQAAGPRQRVYQPQHF.

This clonotype showed up just a few times. V usage is TRBV5-4 and J usage is TRBJ1-2; 7 bases agree with TRBD1. Germline-derived CDR1 and CDR2 are SGHNT and YYREEE (reference sequence). J was trimmed by 3 bases and V by 5 bases; bases with no gene match: 7. This CDR3 spans 14 amino acids. The CDR3 coding sequence is TGTGCCAGCAGGGCGACAGGGATCGACTATGGCTACACCTTC. It encodes CASRATGIDYGYTF.

The J gene is TRBJ2-1, the V gene TRBV7-2, with D uncertain. The germline V gene has CDR1 SGHTA and CDR2 FQGNSA. The CDR3 extends over 11 amino acids. Trimming removed 1 base from V and 13 bases from J, with 8 bases in between. The CDR3 DNA reads TGTGCCAGCAGCTTAGGAGAGACCCAGTTCTTC. Residues: CASSLGETQFF.

Comment on this clonotype: A much larger clone differs from this one at a single base, so this may be a read error. The rearrangement uses TRBV7-3 and TRBJ2-5, with D possibly being TRBD2 (5 bases). There are 14 residues in the CDR3. Germline V gene lookup returns CDR1 SGHTA and CDR2 FQGTGA. The CDR3 coding sequence is TGTGCCGGCAGCCACAGTCGGGGACAAGAGACCCAGTACTTC. This codes for CAGSHSRGQETQYF.

V and J are TRBV5-1 and TRBJ1-3; D unresolved. V gave up 2 bases and J gave up 6 bases, with 15 bases separating them. The CDR3 runs to 15 residues. In germline, CDR1 is SGHRS, CDR2 YFSETQ. The CDR3 region is CASSLYASLTNTIYF. The CDR3 region has the DNA TGCGCCAGCAGCTTATATGCTTCCCTTACAAACACCATATATTTT.

This clonotype was seen a few times. The rearrangement joins TRBV13 to TRBJ1-1, with a tentative D call TRBD1 (5 bases). The CDR3 length is 15 residues. Germline values: CDR1 PRHDT, CDR2 FYEKMQ (reference sequence). V lost 2 bases, J lost 5 bases, and 15 bases lay in between. CDR3 in amino acids: CASSLQSEGMTEAFF. The CDR3 DNA follows: TGTGCCAGCAGCTTACAATCGGAGGGGATGACTGAAGCTTTCTTT.

This clonotype appeared many times. The chain is built from TRBV28 and TRBJ1-2; maybe TRBD1 (5 bases). The CDR3 length is 14 residues. Germline loops: CDR1 MDHEN, CDR2 SYDVKM. V was clipped by 9 bases and J by 2 bases, with 16 bases between them. The chain's CDR3 is CASTEGTGNYGYTF. CDR3 coding DNA: TGTGCCAGTACCGAGGGGACGGGGAACTATGGCTACACCTTC.

This clonotype has only one observation. The rearrangement uses TRBV6-5 and TRBJ1-6, with D hard to call. Per the germline V gene, CDR1 is MNHEY and CDR2 is SVGAGI. This CDR3 contains 17 residues. V lost 0 bases and J lost 9, with 18 bases in between. The CDR3 DNA sequence: TGTGCCAGCAGTTACTCGAGGGCCGGCTTTATTTTTTCACCCCTCCACTTT. Translated: CASSYSRAGFIFSPLHF.

This clonotype was picked up many times. This sequence joins TRBV6-1 and TRBJ2-2, with 14 bases aligning to TRBD2. Germline V gene lookup returns CDR1 MNHNS and CDR2 SASEGT. The CDR3 consists of 16 residues. J gave up 4 bases and V 7 bases, and 5 bases lay outside the gene matches. The CDR3 bases are TGTGCCAGCACCATTGGGACTAGCGGGAGCACCGGGGAGCTGTTTTTT. Residues: CASTIGTSGSTGELFF.

This clonotype was found many times. This chain connects TRBV27 to TRBJ1-2; D is perhaps TRBD1 (5 bases). Germline loops: CDR1 MNHEY, CDR2 SMNVEV (reference sequence). V gave up 6 bases and J gave up 3 bases, with 11 bases separating them. The CDR3 has 13 residues. The CDR3 region is CASRGVGDYGYTF. The CDR3 DNA sequence: TGTGCCAGCAGAGGAGTAGGGGACTATGGCTACACCTTC.

This clonotype has more than one count but fewer than ten. The gene calls are TRBV28 and TRBJ1-6; D might be TRBD1 (6 bases). There are 13 residues in the CDR3. The V and J ends lost 4 bases and 9 bases respectively, with 10 bases between them. Germline CDR1 MDHEN, CDR2 SYDVKM. The CDR3 spells CASSSTGFSPLHF. DNA for the CDR3: TGTGCCAGCAGTTCCACAGGGTTTTCACCCCTCCACTTT.

As for this clonotype: Just one base apart from a much larger clone, this may be a read error. The chain recombines TRBV7-9 with TRBJ1-4, with D perhaps TRBD1 (6 bases). Germline V CDR1 and CDR2: SEHNR, FQNEAQ (reference sequence). The CDR3 sequence is 12 residues long. This CDR3 is CASSPPGEKLLF. In DNA, the CDR3 is TGTGCCAGCAGCCCCCCAGGGGAAAAACTGCTTTTT.

This clonotype was recorded many times. The chain joins TRBV20-1 to TRBJ1-2; D remains unclear. Germline lookup yields CDR1 DFQATT and CDR2 SNEGSKA (reference sequence). This CDR3 is built from 12 residues. Trimming took off 5 bases at V and 6 bases at J, with 13 bases between the two ends. CDR3 sequence (DNA): TGCAGTGCTTACAAGGGTTCGGATGGCTACACCTTC. It codes for CSAYKGSDGYTF.

This clonotype was detected many times. The chain carries TRBV6-1 and TRBJ1-2; 11 bases fit TRBD1. J was trimmed by 8 bases and V by 6 bases; bases with no gene match: 14. Germline loops: CDR1 MNHNS, CDR2 SASEGT. CDR3 length: 16 residues. The CDR3 DNA sequence: TGTGCCAGCAGGACGAGCCGGGACAGGGGGAACGCGGGCTACACCTTC. Translation gives CASRTSRDRGNAGYTF.

This clonotype was counted ten times or more. The rearrangement uses TRBV7-2 and TRBJ1-2; D not certain. CDR3 length: 12 amino acids. Trimming pared 4 bases from V and 9 bases from J, leaving 12 bases between. The germline gives CDR1 SGHTA, CDR2 FQGNSA. CDR3 DNA: TGTGCCAGCAGCTCCCCTGACTTCCGCTACACCTTC. It specifies CASSSPDFRYTF.

At least ten counts were recorded for this clonotype. The gene calls are TRBV11-2 and TRBJ1-6, with TRBD1 matching 10 bases. This CDR3 has 14 residues. With V trimmed by 5 bases and J by 10 bases, 5 bases remained unmatched. Per the germline V gene, CDR1 is SGHAT and CDR2 is FQNNGV. The CDR3 DNA sequence: TGTGCCAGCAGCATGACAGGGGGCGGCTCACCCCTCCACTTT. It codes for CASSMTGGGSPLHF.

As regards this clonotype: A much larger clonotype is one base distant, so this may be a read error. V usage is TRBV28 and J usage is TRBJ2-2, with 8 bases lining up with TRBD1. The germline gives CDR1 MDHEN, CDR2 SYDVKM. This CDR3 comprises 16 residues. CDR3 loop: CAGSSGTGVNTGELFF. CDR3 sequence (DNA): TGTGCCGGCAGCTCCGGGACAGGCGTGAACACCGGGGAGCTGTTTTTT. The full variable domain, completed using reference TRBV28 and TRBJ2-2, is DVKVTQSSRYLVKRTGEKVFLECVQDMDHENMFWYRQDPGLGLRLIYFSYDVKMKEKGDIPEGYSVSREKKERFSLILESASTNQTSMYLCAGSSGTGVNTGELFFGEGSRLTVL.

The chain combines TRBV19 with TRBJ2-5; 13 positions match TRBD2. The CDR3 contains 17 residues. Trimming at V came to 5 bases and at J to 1 base, leaving 7 bases not matched to a gene. Per germline, CDR1 LNHDA and CDR2 SQIVND (reference sequence). The CDR3 nucleotides are TGTGCCAGTAGTCCACGGACTAGCGGGAGTTTCCAAGAGACCCAGTACTTC. Encoded protein: CASSPRTSGSFQETQYF. The full variable domain, in which reference TRBV19 and TRBJ2-5 provide the parts outside the CDR3, is DGGITQSPKYLFRKEGQNVTLSCEQNLNHDAMYWYRQDPGQGLRLIYYSQIVNDFQKGDIAEGYSVSREKKESFPLTVTSAQKNPTAFYLCASSPRTSGSFQETQYFGPGTRLLVL.